This T cell receptor (beta chain) was obtained from a study of CD8 T cells in Susac syndrome. A few counts support this clonotype. Germline V gives CDR1 GTSNPN, CDR2 SVGIG (reference sequence). The ends were cut back, 0 bases at V and 1 base at J, with 6 bases in the middle. The CDR3 spans 13 residues. Reverse transcription of roughly 0.5 to 1 ug RNA was carried out with random hexamers. TCRdb re-derived calls from the immunoSEQ multiplex PCR reads in MiXCR, one entry per CDR3 protein. The data hold roughly 200,000 distinct CDR3 sequences, with around 95% observed a single time. The receptor was derived from a human donor with multiple sclerosis. This chain connects TRBV30 to TRBJ1-1; D may be TRBD1 (6 bases). Sequenced sample: CD4+ T cells from PBMCs. The CDR3 DNA reads TGTGCCTGGAGTGTACAGGGGAACACTGAAGCTTTCTTT. This gives the protein CAWSVQGNTEAFF.